The next 14 T cell receptor beta chains were all read from a single sample in a study of T cell responses to AZD1222 COVID-19 vaccine. Produced via immunoSEQ multiplex PCR; TCRdb's table is partial and in-frame only. In the table there are fewer than 150,000 clones, 80% to 90% of which are singletons. The material sequenced was peripheral blood, taken 28 days after the second AZD1222 dose. The source is an adult who received the AZD1222 COVID-19 vaccine.

The chain recombines TRBV11-2 with TRBJ1-1, with a weak D call TRBD1 (6 bases). Germline CDR1 reads SGHAT; CDR2 reads FQNNGV. V lost 5 bases and J 0 bases, leaving 16 bases between the germline ends. The CDR3 is 16 amino acids. The CDR3 region has the DNA TGTGCCAGCAGCCCCGGACAGATTAGTATGAACACTGAAGCTTTCTTT. Amino acids: CASSPGQISMNTEAFF. The full variable domain, its missing parts supplied by reference TRBV11-2 and TRBJ1-1, is EAGVAQSPRYKIIEKRQSVAFWCNPISGHATLYWYQQILGQGPKLLIQFQNNGVVDDSQLPKDRFSAERLKGVDSTLKIQPAKLEDSAVYLCASSPGQISMNTEAFFGQGTRLTVV.

This clone was seen more than once but under ten times. The chain is built from TRBV27 and TRBJ2-1, with D unclear. This CDR3 spans 12 amino acids. Germline CDR1 is MNHEY and CDR2 is SMNVEV (reference sequence). Deletions cut 3 bases from V and 12 bases from J, with 12 bases between. This CDR3 reads CASSFLTGRQFF. In nucleotides, the CDR3 is TGTGCCAGCAGTTTTCTAACGGGTCGGCAGTTCTTC.

This clone was seen only once. The same CDR3 is also encoded by other DNA sequences in this sample. The chain has TRBV5-1 and TRBJ1-2; 7 positions match TRBD1. In germline, CDR1 is SGHRS, CDR2 YFSETQ. The junction had 4 bases not matched to a gene; V was cut back by 5 bases and J by 3 bases. The length of the CDR3 is 13 residues. For the CDR3, the DNA is TGCGCCAGCAGTTCCGGACAGGACTATGGCTACACCTTC. It codes for CASSSGQDYGYTF.

On this clone itself: At the DNA level, this CDR3 is encoded by other sequences in the same sample as well. V and J are TRBV18 and TRBJ1-2; 7 bases agree with TRBD1. Losses at the gene ends were 3 bases for V and 4 bases for J; bases not matched to a gene: 2. The CDR3 runs to 13 residues. Germline-derived CDR1 and CDR2 are KGHSH and LQKENI. The CDR3 DNA follows: TGTGCCAGCTCACCCCGGGACAGCTATGGCTACACCTTC. Amino acids: CASSPRDSYGYTF.

The rearrangement joins TRBV6-2 or TRBV6-3 to TRBJ2-1, with D unclear. The V end was cut by 2 bases, the J end by 8 bases, with 7 bases between. CDR1 and CDR2 (germline): MNHEY, SVGEGT. The CDR3 consists of 12 residues. The CDR3 is CASSYVGYEQFF. The DNA for the CDR3 is TGTGCCAGCAGTTACGTAGGATATGAGCAGTTCTTC.

The rearrangement links TRBV7-9 to TRBJ1-1; maybe TRBD1 (6 bases). V was shortened by 0 bases and J by 1 base, with 12 bases between the two germline ends. The CDR3 totals 16 residues. Per the germline V gene, CDR1 is SEHNR and CDR2 is FQNEAQ (reference sequence). CDR3 DNA sequence: TGTGCCAGCAGCTTAGCGCGGGGACACAAGAACACTGAAGCTTTCTTT. It codes for CASSLARGHKNTEAFF. Based on the CDR3 plus reference TRBV7-9 and TRBJ1-1, the full variable domain is DTGVSQNPRHKITKRGQNVTFRCDPISEHNRLYWYRQTLGQGPEFLTYFQNEAQLEKSRLLSDRFSAERPKGSFSTLEIQRTEQGDSAMYLCASSLARGHKNTEAFFGQGTRLTVV.

The chain employs TRBV5-6 and TRBJ1-5; the match to TRBD1 covers 9 bases. The CDR3 loop spans 13 amino acids. CDR1 is SGHDT and CDR2 is YYEEEE in the germline V gene. The ends lost 4 bases at V and 9 bases at J; junction bases unmatched: 5. CDR3 protein: CASSLGQGMPQHF. CDR3 DNA sequence: TGTGCCAGCAGCCTAGGACAGGGGATGCCCCAGCATTTT.

J is TRBJ1-1 and V is TRBV9; weak D call: TRBD1 (5 bases). Trimming removed 7 bases from V and 0 bases from J, with 19 bases in between. CDR1 is SGDLS and CDR2 is YYNGEE in the germline V gene. CDR3 length equals 16 residues. CDR3 in DNA: TGTGCCAGCTCCCGGGGGTTTGGGGCTATGAACACTGAAGCTTTCTTT. Residues: CASSRGFGAMNTEAFF.

This chain links TRBV5-1 with TRBJ2-1, with 7 bases identical to TRBD1. The CDR3 is 15 residues long. V was pared by 4 bases and J by 0 bases, with 4 bases of the junction left unmatched. CDR1 and CDR2 (germline): SGHRS, YFSETQ. This CDR3 is CASSNTGDSYNEQFF. CDR3 coding DNA: TGCGCCAGCAGCAATACAGGGGACTCCTACAATGAGCAGTTCTTC. Combining the CDR3 with reference TRBV5-1 and TRBJ2-1 gives the whole variable domain KAGVTQTPRYLIKTRGQQVTLSCSPISGHRSVSWYQQTPGQGLQFLFEYFSETQRNKGNFPGRFSGRQFSNSRSEMNVSTLELGDSALYLCASSNTGDSYNEQFFGPGTRLTVL.

The genes are TRBV13 and TRBJ2-2, with D uncertain. Deletions cut 6 bases from V and 6 bases from J, with 17 bases between. This CDR3 spans 15 amino acids. Germline values: CDR1 PRHDT, CDR2 FYEKMQ (reference sequence). The CDR3 protein is CASRSATESSGELFF. The CDR3, as DNA: TGTGCCAGCAGATCGGCCACCGAGAGCTCCGGGGAGCTGTTTTTT.

The V call is TRBV7-2, the J call TRBJ2-3, with 7 bases that match TRBD2. The CDR3 is 15 residues long. Germline trimming cut 5 bases from V and 1 base from J; bases unmatched to any gene: 6. Looked up from germline, CDR1 is SGHTA and CDR2 is FQGNSA. The CDR3 DNA is TGTGCCAGCAGCCCTAGTGCGGGGGGCACAGATACGCAGTATTTT. The encoded protein is CASSPSAGGTDTQYF. The full variable domain, its missing parts supplied by reference TRBV7-2 and TRBJ2-3, is GAGVSQSPSNKVTEKGKDVELRCDPISGHTALYWYRQSLGQGLEFLIYFQGNSAPDKSGLPSDRFSAERTGGSVSTLTIQRTQQEDSAVYLCASSPSAGGTDTQYFGPGTRLTVL.

For the CDR3, the DNA is TGCGCCAGCAGCTTACGACAGCCAAATGAAAAACTGTTTTTT. Translated: CASSLRQPNEKLFF. The chain recombines TRBV5-1 with TRBJ1-4, with D tentatively TRBD1 (5 bases). This CDR3 contains 14 residues. Trimming left V 2 bases short and J 5 bases short, with 10 bases between. Germline V gene lookup returns CDR1 SGHRS and CDR2 YFSETQ.

The CDR3 spells CASSLDYYSYEQYF. CDR3 in DNA: TGCGCCAGCAGCTTGGATTACTATTCCTACGAGCAGTACTTC. J is TRBJ2-7 and V is TRBV5-1; unclear D gene. The length of the CDR3 is 14 residues. CDR1 is SGHRS, CDR2 YFSETQ, per germline. The V and J ends lost 0 bases and 1 base respectively, with 8 bases between them.

The DNA of the CDR3 is TGTGCCAGCAGCCGAGGGACAGTTAATGAAAAACTGTTTTTT. This translates into CASSRGTVNEKLFF. The chain employs TRBV11-1 and TRBJ1-4, with 7 bases identical to TRBD1. Germline values: CDR1 SGHAT, CDR2 FQDESV (reference sequence). With 5 bases clipped from V and 4 bases from J, the junction kept 4 bases outside the gene matches. The length of the CDR3 is 14 residues.